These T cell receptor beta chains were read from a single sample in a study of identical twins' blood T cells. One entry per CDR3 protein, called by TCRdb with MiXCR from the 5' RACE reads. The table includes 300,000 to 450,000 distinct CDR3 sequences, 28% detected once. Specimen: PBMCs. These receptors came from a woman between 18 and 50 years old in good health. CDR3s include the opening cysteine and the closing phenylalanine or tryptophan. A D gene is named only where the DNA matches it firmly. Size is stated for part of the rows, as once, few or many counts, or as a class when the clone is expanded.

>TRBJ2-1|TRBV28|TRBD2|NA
TGTGCCAGCGCTAGCGGGAGCGGGTATGAGCAGTTCTTC
CASASGSGYEQFF
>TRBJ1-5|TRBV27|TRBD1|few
TGTGCCAGCAGTCCAGGGGGAGGGCAGCCCCAGCATTTT
CASSPGGGQPQHF
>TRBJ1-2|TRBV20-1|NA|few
TGCAGTGCCAAGCAAGAGGGGTCTTTTGGCTACACCTTC
CSAKQEGSFGYTF
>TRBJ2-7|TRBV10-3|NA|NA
TGTGCCATCAGTGAAGAGGGGCGGGACGAGCAGTACTTC
CAISEEGRDEQYF
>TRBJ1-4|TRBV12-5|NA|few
TGTGCTAGTGGTTTGGGAGGAAAACTGTTTTTT
CASGLGGKLFF
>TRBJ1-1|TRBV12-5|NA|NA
TGTGCTAGTGGCTCAGGGTATGGTCCTGAAGCTTTCTTT
CASGSGYGPEAFF
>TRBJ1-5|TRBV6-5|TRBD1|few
TGTGCCAGCAGCAACAGGGGGGACCAGCCCCAGCATTTT
CASSNRGDQPQHF
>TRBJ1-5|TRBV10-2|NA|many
TGCGCCAGCAGTGAGATTCGGGGAACCCATCAGCCCCAGCATTTT
CASSEIRGTHQPQHF
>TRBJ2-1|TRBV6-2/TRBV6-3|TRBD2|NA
TGTGCCAGCAGTCGGACTAGTGTCGGTGAGCAGTTCTTC
CASSRTSVGEQFF
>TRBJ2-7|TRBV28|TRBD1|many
TGTGCCATCCACCCGGGACAGAGGGGTTCCTACGAGCAGTACTTC
CAIHPGQRGSYEQYF
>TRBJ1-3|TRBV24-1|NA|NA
TGTGCCACCAGTCCCCAAGCGGGGGAAGGAAACACCATATATTTT
CATSPQAGEGNTIYF
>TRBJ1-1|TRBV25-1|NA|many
TGTGCCAGCAGTGCAGGGCACCACCTGAACACTGAAGCTTTCTTT
CASSAGHHLNTEAFF
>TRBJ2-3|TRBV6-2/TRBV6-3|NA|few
TGTGCCAGCAGAGTGACTAGTGGTACGCAGTATTTT
CASRVTSGTQYF
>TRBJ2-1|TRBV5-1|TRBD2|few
TGCGCCAGCAGCTTCTTGGGCGGGAGGGACAATGAGCAGTTCTTC
CASSFLGGRDNEQFF
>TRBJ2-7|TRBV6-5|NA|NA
TGTGCCAGCAGAGCCAGGGGAGGAGAAGGCTTCTACGAGCAGTACTTC
CASRARGGEGFYEQYF
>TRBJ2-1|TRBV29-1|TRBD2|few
TGCAGCGTTGGCTTGCGGGGGGGCGCATACAATGAGCAGTTCTTC
CSVGLRGGAYNEQFF
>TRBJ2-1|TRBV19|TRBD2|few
TGTGCCAGTAGTACGGGACTAGCGGCCATTGAGCAGTTCTTC
CASSTGLAAIEQFF
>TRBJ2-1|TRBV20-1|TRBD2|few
TGCAGTGTCCTTCCGACTAGCGGGGGGCTAAATGAGCAGTTCTTC
CSVLPTSGGLNEQFF
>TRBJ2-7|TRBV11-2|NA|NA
TGTGCCAGCAGCTTAGATAAGGGACCCTACGAGCAGTACTTC
CASSLDKGPYEQYF
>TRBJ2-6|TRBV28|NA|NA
TGTGCCAGCATTAGCTCTGGGGCCAACGTCCTGACTTTC
CASISSGANVLTF
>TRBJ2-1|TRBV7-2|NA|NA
TGTGCCAGCAGCTTGGGGAGCTCTTGGCCCTACAATGAGCAGTTCTTC
CASSLGSSWPYNEQFF
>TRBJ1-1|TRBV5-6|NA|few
TGTGCCAGCAGCTTTACAAACCGGGGAAACACTGAAGCTTTCTTT
CASSFTNRGNTEAFF
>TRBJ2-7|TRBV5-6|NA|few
TGTGCCAGCAGCTTGGGGGGCGGCCACTACGAGCAGTACTTC
CASSLGGGHYEQYF
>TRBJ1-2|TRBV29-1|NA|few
TGCAGCGTGCCGTGGGGAGCCGTGAACTATGGCTACACCTTC
CSVPWGAVNYGYTF
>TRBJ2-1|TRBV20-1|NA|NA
TGCAGTGCTACTCTACAGGGTATTTCGTACAATGAGCAGTTCTTC
CSATLQGISYNEQFF
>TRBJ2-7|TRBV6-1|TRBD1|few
TGTGCCAGCAGTGCAACGGCCCGGGACAGGGATCACGAGCAGTACTTC
CASSATARDRDHEQYF
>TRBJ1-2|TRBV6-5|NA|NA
TGTGCCAGCAGTATGCAGGGGCAACACACCTTC
CASSMQGQHTF
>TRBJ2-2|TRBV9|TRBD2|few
TGTGCCAGCAGCGTAAGCGGGAGCGCCGGGGAGCTGTTTTTT
CASSVSGSAGELFF
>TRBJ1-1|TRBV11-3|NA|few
TGTGCCAGCAGCTTGCTCCACGGGGGGAGGAGGGATTCACGGACTGAAGCTTTCTTT
CASSLLHGGRRDSRTEAFF
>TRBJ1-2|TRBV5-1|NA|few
TGCGCCAGCAGCTTGACTAGAGATCCCCTTGCAGGCTACACCTTC
CASSLTRDPLAGYTF
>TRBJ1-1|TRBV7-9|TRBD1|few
TGTGCCAGCCTCCCGGGACAGGGAGAGACTGAAGCTTTCTTT
CASLPGQGETEAFF
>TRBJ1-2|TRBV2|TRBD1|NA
TGTGCCAGCAGTGCAGGGGGCAGGGTCTATGGCTACACCTTC
CASSAGGRVYGYTF
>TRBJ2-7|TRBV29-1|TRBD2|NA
TGCAGCGTCTACGGGGAGGGCTCCTACGAGCAGTACTTC
CSVYGEGSYEQYF
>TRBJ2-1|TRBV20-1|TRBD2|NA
TGCAGTGCTAGAGAGTTAGCGGGAGGTAGGATCCATGAGCAGTTCTTC
CSARELAGGRIHEQFF
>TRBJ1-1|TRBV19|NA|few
TGTGCCAGTAGTATAAGCCTAGAGGGTTCCTCCACTGAAGCTTTCTTT
CASSISLEGSSTEAFF
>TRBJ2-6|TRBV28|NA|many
TGTGCCAGCAATGGGGGGGCGATAAGTGGGGCCAACGTCCTGACTTTC
CASNGGAISGANVLTF
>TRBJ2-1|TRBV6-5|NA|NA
TGTGCCAGCAAAGGGGAATACTCCTACAATGAGCAGTCCTTC
CASKGEYSYNEQSF
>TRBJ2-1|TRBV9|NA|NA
TGTGCCAGCAGTACCAACCCTAGATACTCCTACAATGAGCAGTTCTTC
CASSTNPRYSYNEQFF
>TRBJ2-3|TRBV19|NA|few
TGTGCCAGTAGTATTAGGCAAATGGGTGAGCACAGATATACGCAGTATTTT
CASSIRQMGEHRYTQYF
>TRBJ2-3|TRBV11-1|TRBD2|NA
TGTGCCAGCAGCCTGGGGGAGGGCGGAGATACGCAGTATTTT
CASSLGEGGDTQYF
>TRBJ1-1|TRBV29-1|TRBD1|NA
TGCAGCGTCCCACCCGGACAGGGAAGGACTGAAGCTTTCTTT
CSVPPGQGRTEAFF
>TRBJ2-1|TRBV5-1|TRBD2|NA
TGCGCCAGCAGCTATGTAGCGGGGGGGAAAAATGAGCAGTTCTTC
CASSYVAGGKNEQFF
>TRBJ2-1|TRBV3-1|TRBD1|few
TGTGCCAGCAGCCAAGGTCGGTGGGGACAGGGTTACAATGAGCAGTTCTTC
CASSQGRWGQGYNEQFF
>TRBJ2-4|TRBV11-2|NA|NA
TGTGCCAGCAACTTAGTCGCCAAAAACATTCAGTACTTC
CASNLVAKNIQYF
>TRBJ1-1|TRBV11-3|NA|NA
TGTGCCAGCAGCTTAGGGACGACAAACACTGAAGCTTTCTTT
CASSLGTTNTEAFF
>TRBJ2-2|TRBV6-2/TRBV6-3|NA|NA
TGTGCCAGCAGTTACGGCCCAGTCAACCCGAACACCGGGGAGCTGTTTTTT
CASSYGPVNPNTGELFF
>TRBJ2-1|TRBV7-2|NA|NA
TGTGCCAGCTCTCCGACCTCGGGGTATGAGCAGTTCTTC
CASSPTSGYEQFF
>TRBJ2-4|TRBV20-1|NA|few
TGCAGTGCTAGAGAAAGTTACCTGGGGTACATTCAGTACTTC
CSARESYLGYIQYF
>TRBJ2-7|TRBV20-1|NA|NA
TGCAGTGCTAGAGTTCCCACTTACTACGAGCAGTACTTC
CSARVPTYYEQYF
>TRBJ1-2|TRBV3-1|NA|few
TGTGCCAGCAGCCGTCTTGATGGCTACACCTTC
CASSRLDGYTF
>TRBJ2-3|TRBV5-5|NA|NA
TGTGCCAGCAGCTTTTTCTCGGCCTCTCAAACAGATACGCAGTATTTT
CASSFFSASQTDTQYF
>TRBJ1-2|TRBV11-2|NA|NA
TGTGCCAGCAGCTTAGTACGCTGGGCACGCGGCTATGGCTACACCTTC
CASSLVRWARGYGYTF